This TCR beta chain appears in the sequencing data of a study of Ad26.COV2.S vaccination and SARS-CoV-2 variants. The treatment here: approximately 18 received Ad26.COV2.S at low or high dose, single or two shots; a few received placebo; per-sample allocation not given. Day 63 after the first injection of vaccine or placebo was the sampling time. Unmatched junction bases numbered 3, after V lost 1 base and J lost 3 bases. The CDR3 runs 16 residues. The germline V gene has CDR1 LGHNA and CDR2 YNFKEQ. Data came from immunoSEQ multiplex PCR; TCRdb stores just in-frame clones and leaves some out. Of 300,000 to 350,000 clones detected, about 86% appear once; the ten largest clones hold 1.5% to 2.5%.

The receptor comes from a person between 18 and 65 years old who received the Ad26.COV2.S COVID-19 vaccine or a placebo. The input for sequencing was peripheral blood, taken in a trial of Ad26.COV2.S vaccine versus placebo. This sequence joins TRBV4-2 and TRBJ2-3; 11 nucleotides agree with TRBD2. The CDR3 DNA is TGTGCCAGCAGCCAAGGGGGACTAGCGGTAACAGATACGCAGTATTTT. Amino acid sequence: CASSQGGLAVTDTQYF.